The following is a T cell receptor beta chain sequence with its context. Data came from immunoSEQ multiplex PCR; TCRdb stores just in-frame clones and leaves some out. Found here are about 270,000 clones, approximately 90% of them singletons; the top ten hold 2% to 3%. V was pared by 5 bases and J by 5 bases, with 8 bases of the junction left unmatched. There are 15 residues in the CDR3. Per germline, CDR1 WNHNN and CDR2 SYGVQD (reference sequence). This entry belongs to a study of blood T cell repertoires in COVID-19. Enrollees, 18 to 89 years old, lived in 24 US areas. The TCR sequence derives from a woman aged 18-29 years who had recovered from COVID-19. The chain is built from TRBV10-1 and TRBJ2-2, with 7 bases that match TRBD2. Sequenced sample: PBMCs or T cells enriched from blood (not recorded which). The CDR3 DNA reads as TGCGCCAGCAGTAAAGCGGGGTCGGGGACCGGGGAGCTGTTTTTT. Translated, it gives CASSKAGSGTGELFF.